A single sample is the source of the 23 T cell receptor beta chains below, sequenced in a study of OX40 agonist ivuxolimab in advanced cancers. The assay was immunoSEQ multiplex PCR, and TCRdb's table has in-frame clones only and misses some. Here the sample spans about 80,000 clones, approximately 91% being singletons. The sequences come from CD4+ or CD8+ T cells sorted from blood, collected in a trial of the OX40 agonist ivuxolimab. Receptor source: an adult with an advanced solid tumor such as melanoma, head and neck, liver or kidney cancer.

The chain employs TRBV7-6 and TRBJ1-1, with TRBD1 matching over 9 bases. The V segment lost 3 bases and the J segment 1 base; nucleotides outside the gene matches: 3. Germline V gives CDR1 SGHVS, CDR2 FNYEAQ. This CDR3 has 15 residues. The CDR3 sequence: CASSLGQGTNTEAFF. For the CDR3, the DNA is TGTGCCAGCAGCTTGGGACAGGGTACGAACACTGAAGCTTTCTTT.

The chain has TRBV6-5 and TRBJ2-7; tentatively, D is TRBD2 (6 bases). In germline, CDR1 is MNHEY, CDR2 SVGAGI. The CDR3 length is 16 residues. V was shortened by 0 bases and J by 0 bases, with 12 bases between the two germline ends. The chain's CDR3 is CASSYSMWDSSYEQYF. The DNA of the CDR3 is TGTGCCAGCAGTTACTCAATGTGGGACTCCTCCTACGAGCAGTACTTC.

V gene TRBV27 combines with J gene TRBJ1-2; D remains ambiguous. V gave up 0 bases and J gave up 2 bases, with 4 bases separating them. Germline values: CDR1 MNHEY, CDR2 SMNVEV (reference sequence). CDR3 length: 13 amino acids. The CDR3 protein is CASSLSTNYGYTF. For the CDR3, the DNA is TGTGCCAGCAGTTTATCGACCAACTATGGCTACACCTTC.

This rearrangement joins TRBV7-9 to TRBJ2-7; TRBD1 matches 8 bases. The CDR3 spans 14 residues. Losses at the gene ends were 3 bases for V and 5 bases for J; bases not matched to a gene: 6. Germline lookup yields CDR1 SEHNR and CDR2 FQNEAQ (reference sequence). The CDR3 nucleotides are TGTGCCAGCAGCTTTAGACAGGGGAAGGACGAGCAGTACTTC. Translated: CASSFRQGKDEQYF.

The chain combines TRBV10-3 with TRBJ2-7; 9 nucleotides line up with TRBD1. From germline, CDR1 is ENHRY and CDR2 SYGVKD. The J segment lost 7 bases and the V segment lost 10 bases, leaving 20 bases of the junction unmatched. This CDR3 is built from 16 residues. CDR3 sequence reads: CASKLRVGTGHLEQYF. DNA of the CDR3: TGTGCCAGCAAGCTAAGAGTGGGGACAGGGCACCTGGAGCAGTACTTC.

This chain uses TRBV11-3 with TRBJ1-4; 10 positions match TRBD1. CDR3 length: 15 amino acids. CDR1 and CDR2 from the germline V gene are SGHNT and YENEEA. V trimming: 5 bases; J trimming: 4 bases; junction bases outside the gene matches: 4. As DNA, the CDR3 is TGTGCCAGCAGCCACCGGACAGGGGGTAATGAAAAACTGTTTTTT. It codes for CASSHRTGGNEKLFF.

This chain links TRBV9 with TRBJ1-4, with D possibly being TRBD1 (5 bases). CDR3 size: 15 residues. CDR1 and CDR2 from the germline V gene are SGDLS and YYNGEE. Trimming removed 6 bases at V and 2 bases at J, with 14 bases between. The CDR3 here is CASKCGGYTNEKLFF. The CDR3 nucleotides read TGTGCCAGCAAATGCGGGGGGTACACTAATGAAAAACTGTTTTTT.

V and J are TRBV4-1 and TRBJ2-1; 9 bases line up with TRBD2. Unmatched junction bases numbered 11, after V lost 3 bases and J lost 8 bases. The CDR3 totals 16 residues. The germline V gene has CDR1 MGHRA and CDR2 YSYEKL. CDR3 nucleotide sequence: TGCGCCAGCAGCCAGGCTGGGGTTAGCGGGAGTCATGAGCAGTTCTTC. Its protein product is CASSQAGVSGSHEQFF.

This chain uses TRBV7-2 with TRBJ2-7; D tentatively reads TRBD1 or TRBD2 (6 bases each). V shed 1 base and J shed 5 bases, with 21 bases lying between them. CDR1 and CDR2 (germline): SGHTA, FQGNSA. The CDR3 extends over 17 amino acids. The CDR3 here is CASSLGGAAAGRNEQYF. In DNA, the CDR3 is TGTGCCAGCAGCTTAGGGGGGGCAGCGGCAGGGAGGAACGAGCAGTACTTC.

This clone has more than one count but fewer than ten. The V call is TRBV5-5, the J call TRBJ2-7, with D perhaps matching TRBD2 (7 bases). Germline CDR1 and CDR2: SGHKS and YYEKEE (reference sequence). This CDR3 contains 13 residues. V lost 3 bases and J lost 7, with 14 bases in between. The CDR3 region is CASSSDRRGEQYF. CDR3 bases: TGTGCCAGCAGCTCCGACAGGCGGGGGGAGCAGTACTTC.

This rearrangement joins TRBV2 to TRBJ1-5; 8 bases are shared with TRBD1. Germline values: CDR1 SNHLY, CDR2 FYNNEI. This CDR3 comprises 14 residues. The trim removed 6 bases at V and 4 bases at J, leaving 5 bases unmatched. CDR3 amino acids: CASRYRGGNQPQHF. DNA of the CDR3: TGTGCCAGCAGGTACAGGGGGGGGAATCAGCCCCAGCATTTT. The complete variable domain, with remaining parts taken from reference TRBV2 and TRBJ1-5, reads EPEVTQTPSHQVTQMGQEVILRCVPISNHLYFYWYRQILGQKVEFLVSFYNNEISEKSEIFDDQFSVERPDGSNFTLKIRSTKLEDSAMYFCASRYRGGNQPQHFGDGTRLSIL.

This chain uses TRBV5-1 with TRBJ2-2; D might be TRBD2 (5 bases). Germline V gives CDR1 SGHRS, CDR2 YFSETQ. With 0 bases removed from V and 3 bases from J, the gap between germline ends came to 9 bases. CDR3 size: 15 residues. CDR3 bases: TGCGCCAGCAGCTTGGAGCTGGGAGACACCGGGGAGCTGTTTTTT. Its translation is CASSLELGDTGELFF. Full variable domain (rest looked up from reference TRBV5-1 and TRBJ2-2): KAGVTQTPRYLIKTRGQQVTLSCSPISGHRSVSWYQQTPGQGLQFLFEYFSETQRNKGNFPGRFSGRQFSNSRSEMNVSTLELGDSALYLCASSLELGDTGELFFGEGSRLTVL.

The genes are TRBV4-1 and TRBJ1-1; D unresolved. Germline CDR1 reads MGHRA; CDR2 reads YSYEKL. Trimming stripped 0 bases from V and 1 base from J, with 15 bases between. This CDR3 has 17 amino acids. The CDR3 nucleotides read TGCGCCAGCAGCCAAGATTTCGGGCCACTAAAGAACACTGAAGCTTTCTTT. Translating it yields CASSQDFGPLKNTEAFF.

The CDR3: CASSLPHGTHYEQYF. The CDR3 nucleotides are TGTGCCAGCAGTCTCCCCCATGGGACGCACTACGAGCAGTACTTC. The V gene is TRBV28, the J gene TRBJ2-7; D may be TRBD1 or TRBD2 (5 bases each). Germline lookup yields CDR1 MDHEN and CDR2 SYDVKM. V was pared by 5 bases and J by 3 bases, with 17 bases between. This CDR3 spans 15 amino acids.

The rearrangement links TRBV28 to TRBJ2-7, with D possibly called TRBD1 or TRBD2 (5 bases each). Germline CDR1 reads MDHEN; CDR2 reads SYDVKM. The CDR3 runs to 14 residues. Deletions cut 2 bases from V and 2 bases from J, with 10 bases between. CDR3 sequence reads: CASSLPGPAYEQYF. CDR3 DNA: TGTGCCAGCAGTTTACCGGGACCAGCCTACGAGCAGTACTTC.

The genes are TRBV28 and TRBJ2-1; D tentatively fits TRBD1 or TRBD2 (5 bases each). Trimming took off 6 bases at V and 3 bases at J, with 18 bases between the two ends. The CDR3 has 16 residues. Looked up from germline, CDR1 is MDHEN and CDR2 is SYDVKM. DNA of the CDR3: TGTGCCAGCAGCCGACTCTTAGGGACGATCTACAATGAGCAGTTCTTC. Encoded protein: CASSRLLGTIYNEQFF. The complete variable domain, with remaining parts taken from reference TRBV28 and TRBJ2-1, reads DVKVTQSSRYLVKRTGEKVFLECVQDMDHENMFWYRQDPGLGLRLIYFSYDVKMKEKGDIPEGYSVSREKKERFSLILESASTNQTSMYLCASSRLLGTIYNEQFFGPGTRLTVL.

The genes are TRBV19 and TRBJ2-7; possibly TRBD1 for D (5 bases). The CDR3 spans 13 residues. The V gene's germline CDR1 is LNHDA and CDR2 SQIVND (reference sequence). V was shortened by 5 bases and J by 2 bases, with 10 bases between the two germline ends. In DNA form, the CDR3 reads TGTGCCAGTAGTTTCCGGACAACCTACGAGCAGTACTTC. Its protein product is CASSFRTTYEQYF.

The J gene is TRBJ2-5, the V gene TRBV5-5; 7 bases map to TRBD1. The CDR3 is made up of 15 amino acids. Trimming at V came to 1 base and at J to 4 bases, leaving 7 bases not matched to a gene. Germline assignment: CDR1 SGHKS and CDR2 YYEKEE (reference sequence). CDR3 nucleotides: TGTGCCAGCAGCTTGATAGGGGGCGCGTCAGAGACCCAGTACTTC. Its translation: CASSLIGGASETQYF.

V gene TRBV2 combines with J gene TRBJ1-2; D may be TRBD1 (5 bases). Germline V CDR1 and CDR2: SNHLY, FYNNEI. The CDR3 is 12 amino acids. Trimming shortened V by 8 bases and J by 3 bases, and 10 bases separated the two germline ends. The CDR3 DNA reads TGTGCCAGCGGCGGGACTGACTATGGCTACACCTTC. It codes for CASGGTDYGYTF.

This clone has ten or more counts. This chain joins TRBV7-8 and TRBJ2-3, with D maybe TRBD2 (6 bases). Trimming removed 8 bases at V and 5 bases at J, with 23 bases between. This CDR3 is 16 amino acids long. From germline, CDR1 is SGHVS and CDR2 FQNEAQ. CDR3: CASGPRDGGVVDTQYF. CDR3 coding DNA: TGTGCCAGCGGTCCCCGTGACGGGGGAGTGGTAGATACGCAGTATTTT.

The chain has TRBV2 and TRBJ2-2; D is perhaps TRBD1 (6 bases). The CDR3 consists of 15 residues. V was shortened by 5 bases and J by 0 bases, with 10 bases between the two germline ends. Germline V CDR1 and CDR2: SNHLY, FYNNEI. CDR3 in DNA: TGTGCCAGCAGTAGACAGGTACCGAACACCGGGGAGCTGTTTTTT. Amino acids: CASSRQVPNTGELFF.

V and J are TRBV5-1 and TRBJ2-7, with D perhaps TRBD1 (5 bases). CDR3 length equals 14 residues. Germline CDR1 and CDR2: SGHRS and YFSETQ. V lost 0 bases and J 4 bases, leaving 11 bases between the germline ends. This chain's CDR3 is CASSLGQGGYEQYF. CDR3 nucleotides: TGCGCCAGCAGCTTGGGGCAGGGTGGTTACGAGCAGTACTTC. The complete variable domain, with remaining parts taken from reference TRBV5-1 and TRBJ2-7, reads KAGVTQTPRYLIKTRGQQVTLSCSPISGHRSVSWYQQTPGQGLQFLFEYFSETQRNKGNFPGRFSGRQFSNSRSEMNVSTLELGDSALYLCASSLGQGGYEQYFGPGTRLTVT.

This clone was found once. The chain joins TRBV30 to TRBJ2-2, with D uncertain. V lost 7 bases and J 7 bases, leaving 13 bases between the germline ends. Germline assignment: CDR1 GTSNPN and CDR2 SVGIG (reference sequence). This CDR3 contains 12 residues. CDR3 bases: TGTGCCTCCCTCAGTTTGGGCGGGGAGCTGTTTTTT. Protein: CASLSLGGELFF.